The 25 T cell receptor beta chains reported below all come from one sample, sequenced in a study of blood T cells in healthy people across ages. Primers used in a second PCR of roughly 6 to 12 cycles were a sample-barcoded 5' primer and a J-beta primer mix. TCRdb redid the calling of the 5' RACE reads with MiXCR, one entry per CDR3 protein. The sample shows about 570,000 distinct CDR3 sequences, 27% of them seen only once. Input material: blood. The receptor source for this set is a woman in her seventies in good health.

The V and J genes are TRBV4-2 and TRBJ2-1; possibly TRBD2 for D (6 bases). V lost 2 bases and J lost 7, with 21 bases in between. This CDR3 has 17 amino acids. Germline CDR1 is LGHNA and CDR2 is YNFKEQ. This CDR3 reads CASSQHSGTYAGNEQFF. In DNA, the CDR3 is TGTGCCAGCAGCCAACACTCCGGGACCTACGCGGGGAATGAGCAGTTCTTC.

This clonotype has a handful of counts. The germline gene is not matched at one end of the junction; a read error may be the cause. The chain joins TRBV11-2 to TRBJ1-1; D uncertain. CDR1 and CDR2 from the germline V gene are SGHAT and FQNNGV. There are 12 residues in the CDR3. This CDR3 reads CASSLLKGLASF. The CDR3 DNA follows: TGTGCCAGCAGCTTACTCAAGGGATTAGCTTCCTTT.

The chain links TRBV4-3 to TRBJ2-5; a weak D match, TRBD2 (6 bases). Germline V gene lookup returns CDR1 LGHNA and CDR2 YSLEER. This CDR3 has 15 residues. The V end lost 3 bases, the J end lost 4 bases, and 15 bases lay between the germline ends. The CDR3: CASSQTGSLGETQYF. The CDR3 DNA reads TGCGCCAGCAGCCAGACCGGGAGCCTAGGAGAGACCCAGTACTTC.

The V and J genes are TRBV20-1 and TRBJ1-1; 8 nucleotides agree with TRBD1. Germline V CDR1 and CDR2: DFQATT, SNEGSKA (reference sequence). The CDR3 has 15 residues. Trimming removed 4 bases from V and 6 bases from J; junction bases left unmatched: 13. The CDR3 is CSATRPGGRTAEAFF. Written as DNA, the CDR3 is TGCAGTGCTACGCGTCCAGGGGGCAGGACGGCTGAAGCTTTCTTT.

This clonotype was recorded a few times. The genes are TRBV29-1 and TRBJ2-7; 11 nucleotides match TRBD2. The CDR3 runs 15 residues. J gave up 3 bases and V 1 base, and 5 bases lay outside the gene matches. Looked up from germline, CDR1 is SQVTM and CDR2 is ANQGSEA. CDR3 DNA sequence: TGCAGCGTTGAAGCCCCTAGCGGGGGGTTCTACGAGCAGTACTTC. It specifies CSVEAPSGGFYEQYF.

The table lists this clonotype with a count of one. The junction differs from germline at one of its ends, possibly a read error. This chain connects TRBV20-1 to TRBJ2-3; possibly TRBD1 or TRBD2 for D (6 bases each). Germline V gene lookup returns CDR1 DFQATT and CDR2 SNEGSKA (reference sequence). This CDR3 comprises 16 residues. This CDR3 is CSARSTGASETGTQYF. CDR3 sequence (DNA): TGCAGTGCTAGATCTACGGGGGCTAGCGAAACAGGTACGCAGTATTTT.

Only a few counts were recorded for this clonotype. The V and J genes are TRBV6-2 or TRBV6-3 and TRBJ1-2, with 9 nucleotides matching TRBD1. Germline V gives CDR1 MNHEY, CDR2 SVGEGT. J gave up 10 bases and V 6 bases, and 9 bases lay outside the gene matches. The CDR3 loop spans 13 amino acids. The CDR3, as DNA: TGTGCCAGCAGACCAACAGGGGGCAACGTCTACACCTTC. It specifies CASRPTGGNVYTF.

This clonotype was counted a few times. The chain has TRBV12-3 or TRBV12-4 and TRBJ1-1; TRBD1 agrees at 8 bases. The CDR3 has 14 amino acids. The J segment lost 4 bases and the V segment lost 4 bases, leaving 5 bases of the junction unmatched. The chain's CDR3 is CASSSQTGGTEAFF. CDR3 DNA: TGTGCCAGCAGTTCACAAACAGGGGGCACTGAAGCTTTCTTT.

This chain links TRBV1 with TRBJ2-5; the table assigns TRBD2, which was not confirmed against the DNA. TRBV1 is a pseudogene segment. The CDR3 spans 16 residues. The CDR3 DNA is TGCACCGGCAGCCAAGATGGGCTAGCGGTCCAAGAGACCCAGTACTTC. Translating gives CTGSQDGLAVQETQYF.

The chain carries TRBV5-4 and TRBJ2-5; no reliable D call. V lost 4 bases and J 5 bases, leaving 12 bases between the germline ends. This CDR3 has 13 amino acids. Per the germline V gene, CDR1 is SGHNT and CDR2 is YYREEE (reference sequence). CDR3 protein: CASSPGGYETQYF. In DNA, the CDR3 is TGTGCCAGCAGCCCGGGCGGATATGAGACCCAGTACTTC.

The sample holds one count of this clonotype. The gene calls are TRBV7-2 and TRBJ1-1; the D is unclear. This CDR3 is 16 amino acids long. Germline CDR1 is SGHTA and CDR2 is FQGNSA. V was shortened by 2 bases and J by 1 base, with 14 bases between the two germline ends. In DNA form, the CDR3 reads TGTGCCAGCAGCTTAAGGGCTGGGGAACCGAACACTGAAGCTTTCTTT. It codes for CASSLRAGEPNTEAFF.

This clonotype was seen a handful of times. V usage is TRBV5-1 and J usage is TRBJ2-5; 8 bases agree with TRBD1. The last part of the DNA fits TRBJ2-1 better; the J call may be wrong. This CDR3 has 13 amino acids. Germline V gives CDR1 SGHRS, CDR2 YFSETQ. CDR3 loop: CASSFGQGGEQFF. The CDR3 DNA follows: TGCGCCAGCAGCTTCGGACAGGGTGGTGAGCAGTTCTTC.

This clonotype was recorded a few times. The CDR3 region is CASSPNSGMRETQYF. In DNA, the CDR3 is TGCGCCAGCAGCCCGAATTCGGGTATGAGGGAGACCCAGTACTTC. This chain joins TRBV5-1 and TRBJ2-5; D unclear. V lost 4 bases and J 5 bases, leaving 18 bases between the germline ends. Germline-derived CDR1 and CDR2 are SGHRS and YFSETQ. The CDR3 spans 15 residues.

This clonotype occurred a few times. The chain couples TRBV5-1 to TRBJ2-3, with D perhaps TRBD1 (6 bases). From germline, CDR1 is SGHRS and CDR2 YFSETQ. This CDR3 has 18 residues. V shed 3 bases and J shed 3 bases, with 23 bases lying between them. The CDR3 DNA reads TGCGCCAGCAGCTCCCGCGCTCCGGGCAGGGGCGGGACAGATACGCAGTATTTT. This encodes CASSSRAPGRGGTDTQYF.

Only a few counts were recorded for this clonotype. The DNA of the CDR3 is TGTGCCAGCTCACCGTGGGGGGTTAATTCACCCCTCCACTTT. It yields the protein CASSPWGVNSPLHF. V gene TRBV18 combines with J gene TRBJ1-6; TRBD1 might be the D (5 bases). This CDR3 contains 14 residues. Trimming stripped 3 bases from V and 6 bases from J, with 9 bases between. In germline, CDR1 is KGHSH, CDR2 LQKENI.

The rearrangement joins TRBV7-2 to TRBJ2-5; possible D gene TRBD2, 6 bases. The CDR3 is 16 residues long. Germline V gives CDR1 SGHTA, CDR2 FQGNSA. V was pared by 7 bases and J by 2 bases, with 20 bases between. Here the CDR3 reads CASTLEVVAVQETQYF. The DNA of the CDR3 is TGTGCCAGCACCCTAGAGGTCGTAGCGGTACAAGAGACCCAGTACTTC.

This clonotype has a handful of counts. The chain has TRBV10-3 and TRBJ1-1; D might be TRBD1 (5 bases). V lost 2 bases to trimming and J lost 1 base, with 23 bases between them. In germline, CDR1 is ENHRY, CDR2 SYGVKD. This CDR3 is 19 amino acids long. This chain's CDR3 is CAISEPIGTGKSSNTEAFF. CDR3 coding DNA: TGTGCCATCAGTGAGCCGATCGGGACGGGGAAAAGTTCGAACACTGAAGCTTTCTTT.

This clonotype was seen more than once but under ten times. This sequence joins TRBV20-1 and TRBJ2-1; 10 nucleotides match TRBD2. Unmatched junction bases numbered 9, after V lost 3 bases and J lost 4 bases. There are 16 residues in the CDR3. CDR1 is DFQATT, CDR2 SNEGSKA, per germline (reference sequence). The DNA for the CDR3 is TGCAGTGCTAGCGACTTTAGCGGGGGGCAGTACAATGAGCAGTTCTTC. Protein product: CSASDFSGGQYNEQFF.

This clonotype turned up a few times. The V gene is TRBV19, the J gene TRBJ1-4; TRBD1 aligns across 7 bases. The V and J ends lost 6 bases and 6 bases, in that order; junction bases with no gene match: 10. Germline V gene sequence: CDR1 LNHDA, CDR2 SQIVND (reference sequence). The CDR3 is made up of 15 amino acids. The CDR3 DNA reads as TGTGCCAGTAGCCGAAACAGGGGCGAATATGAAAAACTGTTTTTT. Residues: CASSRNRGEYEKLFF.

This chain links TRBV29-1 with TRBJ2-3, with D uncertain. Trimming pared 4 bases from V and 2 bases from J, leaving 10 bases between. The length of the CDR3 is 13 residues. CDR1 and CDR2 from the germline V gene are SQVTM and ANQGSEA. The CDR3 DNA reads TGCAGCGTTGCCTACTCCTACACAGATACGCAGTATTTT. Encoded protein: CSVAYSYTDTQYF.

The V and J genes are TRBV7-3 and TRBJ2-3; D remains unclear. The germline V gene encodes CDR1 SGHTA and CDR2 FQGTGA. The CDR3 is made up of 13 amino acids. V was clipped by 2 bases and J by 4 bases, with 7 bases between them. The CDR3 region has the DNA TGTGCCAGCAGCTTAGGGCTATCAGATACGCAGTATTTT. The encoded protein is CASSLGLSDTQYF. Full variable domain (rest looked up from reference TRBV7-3 and TRBJ2-3): GAGVSQTPSNKVTEKGKYVELRCDPISGHTALYWYRQSLGQGPEFLIYFQGTGAADDSGLPNDRFFAVRPEGSVSTLKIQRTERGDSAVYLCASSLGLSDTQYFGPGTRLTVL.

This clonotype was found many times. The chain has TRBV4-3 and TRBJ1-4; D unresolved. Between the trimmed V and J ends, which lost 1 base and 8 bases, there was a span of 11 bases. The CDR3 is 14 amino acids. The germline V gene encodes CDR1 LGHNA and CDR2 YSLEER. The CDR3 nucleotides read TGCGCCAGCAGCCAAGGTCTAGGAGTCGAAAAACTGTTTTTT. Amino acids: CASSQGLGVEKLFF.

This clonotype was counted only a few times. For the CDR3, the DNA is TGTGCCATCAGCAAGGGGGCCCCCTCCTACGAGCAGTACTTC. As protein: CAISKGAPSYEQYF. The rearrangement uses TRBV10-3 and TRBJ2-7; 7 nucleotides match TRBD1. The length of the CDR3 is 14 residues. With V trimmed by 6 bases and J by 0 bases, 5 bases remained unmatched. Germline V gene data show CDR1 as ENHRY and CDR2 as SYGVKD.

This clonotype has only a few counts. This CDR3 is missing its conserved last phenylalanine or tryptophan, likely due to a read error. V is TRBV6-1 and J is TRBJ1-1; D is unclear. This CDR3 spans 14 amino acids. Germline CDR1 reads MNHNS; CDR2 reads SASEGT. V lost 8 bases and J 3 bases, leaving 16 bases between the germline ends. This CDR3 is CASFPRHVDTEAFI. The CDR3 region has the DNA TGTGCCAGCTTTCCACGCCACGTGGACACTGAAGCTTTCATT.

The chain joins TRBV7-2 to TRBJ1-4; D remains unclear. The CDR3 has 14 amino acids. Germline V lookup: CDR1 SGHTA, CDR2 FQGNSA. V was cut by 2 bases and J by 7 bases, with 11 bases left in between. CDR3 protein: CASSLSRASEKLFF. Written as DNA, the CDR3 is TGTGCCAGCAGCTTATCACGGGCTTCTGAAAAACTGTTTTTT. Full variable domain (outside the CDR3, taken from reference TRBV7-2 and TRBJ1-4): GAGVSQSPSNKVTEKGKDVELRCDPISGHTALYWYRQSLGQGLEFLIYFQGNSAPDKSGLPSDRFSAERTGGSVSTLTIQRTQQEDSAVYLCASSLSRASEKLFFGSGTQLSVL.